Listed below are T cell receptor beta chains from one sample, sequenced in a study of blood T cell repertoires in COVID-19. Data came from immunoSEQ multiplex PCR; TCRdb stores just in-frame clones and leaves some out. Among about 130,000 clones listed, 80% were seen once. The sequencing input was peripheral blood. These TCRs come from a man between 65 and 85 years old with acute or convalescent COVID-19. CDR3s leave out the opening cysteine and the closing phenylalanine or tryptophan. Each record gives: J gene, V gene, CDR3 length, clone size, CDR3 protein. The size field is filled for only some rows; it gives once, few, many or a size class.

TRBJ1-1 | TRBV19 | 13 | . | ASRPWDRADTEAF
TRBJ1-1 | TRBV5-5 | 10 | . | ASKGQGTEAF
TRBJ2-3 | TRBV10-3 | 12 | . | ATQAAGRADTQY
TRBJ1-2 | TRBV18 | 13 | . | ASSPTDRVFYGYT
TRBJ1-4 | TRBV28 | 12 | . | ASLRSGGYEKLF
TRBJ1-6 | TRBV5-1 | 16 | . | ASSLGAQGESYNSPLH
TRBJ2-5 | TRBV5-1 | 13 | . | ASSLAPGRQETQY
TRBJ2-3 | TRBV19 | 14 | . | ASSRSNRGITDTQY
TRBJ1-1 | TRBV5-1 | 11 | once | ASSLGGPYEAF
TRBJ2-5 | TRBV29-1 | 10 | . | SVVRGPETQY
TRBJ1-1 | TRBV5-6 | 9 | . | ASSLHGQAF
TRBJ2-7 | TRBV10-3 | 12 | . | AISESNPSGEQY
TRBJ2-3 | TRBV29-1 | 11 | . | SVVWGNTDTQY
TRBJ1-6 | TRBV9 | 12 | . | ASSVEGGVSPLH
TRBJ1-2 | TRBV5-1 | 12 | . | ASSLSTGNYGYT
TRBJ2-5 | TRBV6-5 | 13 | . | ASRRSTGGQETQY
TRBJ2-7 | TRBV4-2 | 14 | . | ASSQDWPGGTYEQY
TRBJ2-7 | TRBV9 | 11 | many | ASSAGLADEQY
TRBJ2-1 | TRBV19 | 13 | . | ASTPGGGLYNEQF
TRBJ1-6 | TRBV12-3/TRBV12-4 | 10 | few | ASSFPDSPLH
TRBJ2-3 | TRBV5-4 | 11 | once | ASSTNRADTQY
TRBJ1-1 | TRBV10-1 | 11 | many | ASRVGLDTEAF
TRBJ2-7 | TRBV3-1/TRBV3-2 | 13 | . | ASSPEVAGAYEQY
TRBJ1-3 | TRBV6-5 | 13 | . | ASSLRRSLGNTIY
TRBJ1-4 | TRBV7-9 | 12 | once | ASSLRSVMEKLF
TRBJ1-1 | TRBV5-1 | 13 | . | ASSYVSPGNTEAF
TRBJ1-5 | TRBV10-3 | 12 | . | AISENSSNQPQH
TRBJ2-7 | TRBV19 | 12 | . | ASSIVDRGDEQY
TRBJ1-2 | TRBV6-5 | 12 | . | ASSRPGRPYGYT
TRBJ1-4 | TRBV5-8 | 14 | . | ASSPYGQFSNEKLF
TRBJ1-4 | TRBV7-8 | 12 | . | ASSWNRGGEKLF
TRBJ1-1 | TRBV10-3 | 13 | few | AISESGHTNTEAF
TRBJ1-2 | TRBV11-2 | 12 | . | ASSPGGAAEGYT
TRBJ2-7 | TRBV27 | 14 | . | ASRARLSPRPSEQY
TRBJ1-1 | TRBV25-1 | 12 | once | ASSPLTVNTEAF
TRBJ2-2 | TRBV5-1 | 13 | . | ASSFSPASAGELF
TRBJ2-5 | TRBV15 | 14 | once | ATSRDYRTRRGTQY
TRBJ1-1 | TRBV6-5 | 11 | . | ATLGGRGRLAF
TRBJ1-2 | TRBV19 | 11 | once | ASRSGQGGGYT
TRBJ1-2 | TRBV12-3/TRBV12-4 | 10 | . | ASSFDRVGYT
TRBJ2-2 | TRBV5-1 | 14 | . | ASSLADRGNTGELF
TRBJ2-7 | TRBV6-5 | 12 | . | ASRIGGGTYEQY
TRBJ1-5 | TRBV6-6 | 13 | . | ASSYRVVGNQPQH
TRBJ2-2 | TRBV30 | 12 | . | AWSRGSNTGELF
TRBJ1-6 | TRBV28 | 13 | once | ASSPTGLTGSPLH
TRBJ1-1 | TRBV5-4 | 12 | once | ASSPGQVNTEAF
TRBJ2-2 | TRBV10-3 | 13 | . | AIRMGLAGPGELF
TRBJ1-4 | TRBV30 | 11 | few | AWSVRGPGKLF
TRBJ1-1 | TRBV2 | 11 | . | ASSESGSTEAF
TRBJ2-3 | TRBV19 | 18 | once | ASSGRQGASSRTSTDTQY
TRBJ2-3 | TRBV3-1/TRBV3-2 | 13 | . | ASSPGTGGTDTQY
TRBJ1-5 | TRBV30 | 13 | . | AWRIAGQGNQPQH
TRBJ2-6 | TRBV27 | 17 | . | ASSLGQPIFAAGANVLT
TRBJ2-3 | TRBV4-2 | 13 | . | ASSQRGGETDTQY
TRBJ1-1 | TRBV21-1 | 11 | once | ARQGEANTEAF
TRBJ2-1 | TRBV5-1 | 13 | few | ASSPGQGDYNEQF
TRBJ1-1 | TRBV18 | 12 | . | ASSSRQGADEAF
TRBJ1-2 | TRBV7-9 | 14 | . | ASSGLKYRDFYGYT
TRBJ1-1 | TRBV15 | 14 | . | ATSRERAALNTEAF